This TCR beta chain was recovered during a study of shared clonotypes between healthy human individuals. Study findings and constraints: Generally, estimated richness proved larger in naive subsets than it did in memory subsets.

Some clones are missing from TCRdb's copy, which holds only in-frame ones; the method was immunoSEQ multiplex PCR. The sample records about 2 million clones, 85% to 95% being singletons. On this clone: The antigen is undetermined.

Germline-derived CDR1 and CDR2 are SGDLS and YYNGEE. J lost 4 bases, V lost 4 bases, and 10 bases had no gene match. The CDR3 consists of 17 residues. CD8 cells classed as naive were CD45RO-negative and positively selected for CCR7, excluding terminally differentiated effector memory CD45RA+ cells. The TCR sequence derives from a man aged 18 to 29 in good health. What was sequenced was naive CD8+ T cells sorted from blood. V usage is TRBV9 and J usage is TRBJ2-2, with 10 bases identical to TRBD2. CDR3 protein: CASSPSPSGSFTGELFF. The CDR3 nucleotides are TGTGCCAGCAGCCCGAGCCCTAGCGGGAGTTTCACCGGGGAGCTGTTTTTT.